This T cell receptor beta chain comes out of a study of OX40 agonist ivuxolimab in advanced cancers. Produced via immunoSEQ multiplex PCR; TCRdb's table is partial and in-frame only. The sample includes 50,000 to 60,000 clones, around 86% of them seen just once. The germline V gene encodes CDR1 MDHEN and CDR2 SYDVKM. V shed 7 bases and J 7 bases; nucleotides not matched to a gene: 9. The CDR3 covers 15 residues. The J gene is TRBJ2-2, the V gene TRBV28, with 10 bases matching TRBD2. The input for sequencing was CD4+ or CD8+ T cells sorted from blood, taken in a trial of the OX40 agonist ivuxolimab. This sequence was found in an adult with an advanced solid tumor such as melanoma, head and neck, liver or kidney cancer. CDR3 bases: TGTGCCAGCATTCCTAGCGGGAGTGTTGGCGGGGAGCTGTTTTTT. Amino acids: CASIPSGSVGGELFF.